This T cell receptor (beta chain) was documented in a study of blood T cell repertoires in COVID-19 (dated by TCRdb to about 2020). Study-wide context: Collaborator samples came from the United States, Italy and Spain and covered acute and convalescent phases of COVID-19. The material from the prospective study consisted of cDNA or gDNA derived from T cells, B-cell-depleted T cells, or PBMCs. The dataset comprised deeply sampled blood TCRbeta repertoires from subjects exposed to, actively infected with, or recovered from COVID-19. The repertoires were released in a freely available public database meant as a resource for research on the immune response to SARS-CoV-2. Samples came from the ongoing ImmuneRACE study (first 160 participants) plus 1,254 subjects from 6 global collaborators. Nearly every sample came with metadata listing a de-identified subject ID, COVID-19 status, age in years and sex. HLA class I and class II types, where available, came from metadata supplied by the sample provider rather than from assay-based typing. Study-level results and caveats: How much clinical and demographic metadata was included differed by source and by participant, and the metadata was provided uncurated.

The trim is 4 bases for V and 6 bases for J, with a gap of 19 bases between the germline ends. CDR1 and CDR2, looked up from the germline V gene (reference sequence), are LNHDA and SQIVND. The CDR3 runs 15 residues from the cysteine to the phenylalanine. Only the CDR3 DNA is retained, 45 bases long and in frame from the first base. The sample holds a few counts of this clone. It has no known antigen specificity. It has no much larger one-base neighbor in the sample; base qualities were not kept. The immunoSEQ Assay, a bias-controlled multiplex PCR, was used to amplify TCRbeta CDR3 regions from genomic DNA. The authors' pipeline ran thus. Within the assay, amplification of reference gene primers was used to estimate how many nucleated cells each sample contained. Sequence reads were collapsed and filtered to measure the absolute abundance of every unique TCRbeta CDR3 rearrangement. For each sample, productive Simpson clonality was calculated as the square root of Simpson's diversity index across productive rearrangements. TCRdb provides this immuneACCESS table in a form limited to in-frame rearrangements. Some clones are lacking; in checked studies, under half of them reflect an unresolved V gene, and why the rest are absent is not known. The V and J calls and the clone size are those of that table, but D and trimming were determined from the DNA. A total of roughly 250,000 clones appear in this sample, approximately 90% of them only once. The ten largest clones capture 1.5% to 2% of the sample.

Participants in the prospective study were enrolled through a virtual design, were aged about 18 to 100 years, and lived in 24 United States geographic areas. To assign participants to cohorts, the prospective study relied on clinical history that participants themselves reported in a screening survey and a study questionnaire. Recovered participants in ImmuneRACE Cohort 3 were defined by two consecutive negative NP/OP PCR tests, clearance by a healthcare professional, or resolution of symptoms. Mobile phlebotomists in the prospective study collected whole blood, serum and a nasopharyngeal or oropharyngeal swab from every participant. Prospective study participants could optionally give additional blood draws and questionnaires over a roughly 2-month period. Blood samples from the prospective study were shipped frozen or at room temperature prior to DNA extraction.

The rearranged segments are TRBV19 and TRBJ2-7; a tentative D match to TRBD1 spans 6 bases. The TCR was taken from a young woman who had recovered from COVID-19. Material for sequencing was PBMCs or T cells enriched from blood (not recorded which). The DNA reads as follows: TGTGCCAGTAGTACACAGACAGGACCCATAACCGAGCAGTACTTC. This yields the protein CASSTQTGPITEQYF.